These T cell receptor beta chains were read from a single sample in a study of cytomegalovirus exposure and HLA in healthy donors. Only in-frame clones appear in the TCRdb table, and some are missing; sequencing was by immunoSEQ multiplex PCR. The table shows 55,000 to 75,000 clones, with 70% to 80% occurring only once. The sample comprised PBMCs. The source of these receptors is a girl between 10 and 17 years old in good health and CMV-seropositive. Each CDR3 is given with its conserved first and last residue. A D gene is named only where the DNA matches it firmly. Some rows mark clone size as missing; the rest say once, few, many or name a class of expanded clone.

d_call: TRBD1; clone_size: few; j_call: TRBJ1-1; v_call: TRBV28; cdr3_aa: CASTNRGATEAFF; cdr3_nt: TGTGCCAGCACCAACAGGGGAGCCACTGAAGCTTTCTTT
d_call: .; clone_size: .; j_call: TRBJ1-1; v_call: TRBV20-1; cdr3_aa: CSARDVPRAFF; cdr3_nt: TGCAGTGCTAGAGACGTACCGAGGGCTTTCTTT
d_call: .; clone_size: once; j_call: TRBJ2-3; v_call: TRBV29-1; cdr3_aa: CSVEVGLRTDTQYF; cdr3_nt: TGCAGCGTTGAAGTGGGACTCCGCACAGATACGCAGTATTTT
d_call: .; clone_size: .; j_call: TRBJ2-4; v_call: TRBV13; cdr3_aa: CASTLGARAPKNIQYF; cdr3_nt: TGTGCCAGCACCCTGGGGGCTAGAGCGCCCAAAAACATTCAGTACTTC
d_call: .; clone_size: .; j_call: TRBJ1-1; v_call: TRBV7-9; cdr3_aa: CASSSRGGNTEAFF; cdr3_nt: TGTGCCAGCAGCTCCCGAGGCGGGAACACTGAAGCTTTCTTT
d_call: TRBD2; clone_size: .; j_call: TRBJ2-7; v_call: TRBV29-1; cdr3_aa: CSVSSGGVGEQYF; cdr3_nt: TGCAGCGTTTCCAGCGGGGGAGTCGGCGAGCAGTACTTC
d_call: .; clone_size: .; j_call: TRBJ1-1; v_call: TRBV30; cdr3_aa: CAWRGLQGRGTEAFF; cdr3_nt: TGTGCCTGGAGGGGCTTACAGGGAAGAGGGACTGAAGCTTTCTTT
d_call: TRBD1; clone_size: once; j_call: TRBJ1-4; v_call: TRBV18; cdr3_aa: CASSSQGNEKLFF; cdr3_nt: TGTGCCAGCTCATCACAGGGGAATGAAAAACTGTTTTTT
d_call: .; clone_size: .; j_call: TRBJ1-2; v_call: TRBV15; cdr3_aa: CATSRGHPSYGYTF; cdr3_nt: TGTGCCACCAGCAGAGGCCACCCGAGCTATGGCTACACCTTC
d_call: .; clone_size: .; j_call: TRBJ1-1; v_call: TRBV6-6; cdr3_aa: CASSYSGGMSTEAFF; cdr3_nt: TGTGCCAGCAGTTACTCGGGGGGAATGAGCACTGAAGCTTTCTTT
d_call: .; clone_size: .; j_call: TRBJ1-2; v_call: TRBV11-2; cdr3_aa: CASSRDRSGYTF; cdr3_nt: TGTGCCAGCAGCCGCGACAGGTCGGGCTACACCTTC
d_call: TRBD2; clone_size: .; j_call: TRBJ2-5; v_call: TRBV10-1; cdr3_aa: CASSEVRGSEETQYF; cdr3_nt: TGCGCCAGCAGTGAGGTGCGGGGGAGTGAAGAGACCCAGTACTTC
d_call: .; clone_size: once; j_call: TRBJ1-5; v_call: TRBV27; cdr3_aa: CASSHSSGPIQPQHF; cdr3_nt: TGTGCCAGCAGCCACTCAAGCGGGCCAATTCAGCCCCAGCATTTT
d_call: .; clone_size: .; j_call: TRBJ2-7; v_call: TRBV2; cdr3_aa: CAIRGTDRYSEQYF; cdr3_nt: TGTGCCATCCGGGGGACCGACCGATACTCCGAGCAGTACTTC
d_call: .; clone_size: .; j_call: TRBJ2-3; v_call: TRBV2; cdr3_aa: CASSEEEEADTQYF; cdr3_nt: TGTGCCAGCAGTGAAGAGGAGGAAGCAGATACGCAGTATTTT
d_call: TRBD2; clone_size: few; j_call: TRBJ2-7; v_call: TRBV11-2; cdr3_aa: CASSGRAIGEQYF; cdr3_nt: TGTGCCAGCAGCGGGAGGGCCATAGGTGAGCAGTACTTC
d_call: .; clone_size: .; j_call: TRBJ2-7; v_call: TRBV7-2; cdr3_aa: CASSSQEELEQYF; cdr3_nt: TGTGCCAGCAGCTCGCAGGAGGAACTCGAGCAGTACTTC
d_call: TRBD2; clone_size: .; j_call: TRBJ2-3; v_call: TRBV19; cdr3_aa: CASSIPFRTRYSDPSTDTQYF; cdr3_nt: TGTGCCAGTAGTATTCCTTTCCGGACTAGATATTCCGACCCTAGCACAGATACGCAGTATTTT
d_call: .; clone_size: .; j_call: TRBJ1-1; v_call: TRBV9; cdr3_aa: CASSVTGDGNTEAFF; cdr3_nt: TGTGCCAGCAGCGTAACGGGGGACGGAAACACTGAAGCTTTCTTT
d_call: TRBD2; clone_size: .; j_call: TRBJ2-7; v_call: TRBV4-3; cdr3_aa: CASSQDRLAGWRQYF; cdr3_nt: TGCGCCAGCAGCCAAGATCGGCTAGCGGGATGGCGGCAGTACTTC
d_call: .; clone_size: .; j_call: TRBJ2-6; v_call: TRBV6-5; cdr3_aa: CASSYSGGGANVLTF; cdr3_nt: TGTGCCAGCAGTTACTCGGGGGGTGGGGCCAACGTCCTGACTTTC
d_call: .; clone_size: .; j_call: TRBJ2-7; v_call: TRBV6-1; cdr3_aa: CASSEAPGAEQYF; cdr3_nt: TGTGCCAGCAGTGAAGCGCCCGGAGCCGAGCAGTACTTC
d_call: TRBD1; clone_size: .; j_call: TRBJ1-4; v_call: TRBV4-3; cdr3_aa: CASSQEGSGTGGEKLFF; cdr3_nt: TGCGCCAGCAGCCAAGAGGGCTCCGGGACAGGGGGAGAAAAACTGTTTTTT
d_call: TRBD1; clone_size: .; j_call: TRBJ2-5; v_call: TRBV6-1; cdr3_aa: CASSSNGQVQETQYF; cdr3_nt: TGTGCCAGCAGTTCCAATGGACAGGTCCAAGAGACCCAGTACTTC
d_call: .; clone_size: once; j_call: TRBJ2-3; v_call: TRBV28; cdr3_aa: CASSPGAGPDTQYF; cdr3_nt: TGTGCCAGCAGTCCAGGGGCGGGCCCAGATACGCAGTATTTT
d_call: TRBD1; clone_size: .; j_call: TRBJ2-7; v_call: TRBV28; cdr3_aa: CASSLWGQGAREQYF; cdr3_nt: TGTGCCAGCAGTTTATGGGGACAGGGGGCGAGAGAGCAGTACTTC
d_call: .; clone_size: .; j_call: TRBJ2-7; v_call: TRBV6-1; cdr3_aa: CASSEAPVGQQYF; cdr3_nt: TGTGCCAGCAGTGAAGCCCCCGTGGGGCAGCAGTACTTC
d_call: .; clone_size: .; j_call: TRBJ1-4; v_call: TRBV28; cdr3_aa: CASSLGSGFREKLFF; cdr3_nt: TGTGCCAGCAGTTTAGGTTCAGGATTCCGGGAAAAACTGTTTTTT
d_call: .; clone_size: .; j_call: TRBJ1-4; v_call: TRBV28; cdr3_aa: CASRTASNEKLFF; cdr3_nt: TGTGCCAGCCGGACAGCTTCTAATGAAAAACTGTTTTTT
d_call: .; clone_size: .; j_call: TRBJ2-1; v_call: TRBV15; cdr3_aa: CATSRTGIDEQFF; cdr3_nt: TGTGCCACCAGCAGAACAGGGATAGATGAGCAGTTCTTC
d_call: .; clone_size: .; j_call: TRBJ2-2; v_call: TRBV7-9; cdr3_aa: CASSPEPAGELFF; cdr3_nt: TGTGCCAGCAGCCCCGAGCCGGCCGGGGAGCTGTTTTTT
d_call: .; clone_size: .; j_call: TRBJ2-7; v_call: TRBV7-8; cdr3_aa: CASSSPGRRGDEQYF; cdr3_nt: TGTGCCAGCAGCTCCCCGGGGCGGAGGGGCGACGAGCAGTACTTC
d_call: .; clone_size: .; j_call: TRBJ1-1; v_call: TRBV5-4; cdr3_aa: CASSPDPDRGEAFF; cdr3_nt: TGTGCCAGCAGCCCTGACCCAGACCGGGGTGAAGCTTTCTTT
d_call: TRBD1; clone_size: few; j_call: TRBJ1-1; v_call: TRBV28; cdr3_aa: CASRTGQGWTEAFF; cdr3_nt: TGTGCCAGCAGAACAGGACAGGGCTGGACTGAAGCTTTCTTT
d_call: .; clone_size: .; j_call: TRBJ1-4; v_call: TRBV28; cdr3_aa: CASKYRDTHLPFREKLFF; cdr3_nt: TGTGCCAGCAAATACCGGGACACCCATTTACCGTTTCGGGAAAAACTGTTTTTT
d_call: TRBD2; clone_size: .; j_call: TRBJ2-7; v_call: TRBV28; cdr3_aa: CASSTSGPGGEQYF; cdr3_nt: TGTGCCAGCAGTACTAGCGGTCCCGGGGGGGAGCAGTACTTC
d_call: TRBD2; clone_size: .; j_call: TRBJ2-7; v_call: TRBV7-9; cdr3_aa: CASSLASGRPAEQYF; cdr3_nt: TGTGCCAGCAGCCTGGCTAGCGGGAGGCCCGCCGAGCAGTACTTC
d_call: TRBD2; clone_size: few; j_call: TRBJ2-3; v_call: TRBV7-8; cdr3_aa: CASSLYIIAGASTDTQYF; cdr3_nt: TGTGCCAGCAGCTTATATATTATAGCGGGCGCCAGCACAGATACGCAGTATTTT
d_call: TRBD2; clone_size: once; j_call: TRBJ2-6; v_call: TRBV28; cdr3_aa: CASSFPAGGVLTF; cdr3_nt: TGTGCCAGCAGTTTCCCGGCGGGGGGCGTCCTGACTTTC
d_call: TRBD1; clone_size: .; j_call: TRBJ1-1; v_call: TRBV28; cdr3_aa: CASSLLQTGFVAEAFF; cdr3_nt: TGTGCCAGCAGTTTGCTCCAGACAGGGTTCGTAGCTGAAGCTTTCTTT
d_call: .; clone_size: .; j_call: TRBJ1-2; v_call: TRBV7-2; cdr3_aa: CASSLVVPPVQGGHGYTF; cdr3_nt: TGTGCCAGCAGCTTAGTGGTTCCCCCGGTGCAGGGAGGTCATGGCTACACCTTC
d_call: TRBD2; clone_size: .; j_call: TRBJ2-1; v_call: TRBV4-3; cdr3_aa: CASSAGLAELNEQFF; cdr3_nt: TGCGCCAGCAGCGCCGGACTAGCGGAACTCAATGAGCAGTTCTTC
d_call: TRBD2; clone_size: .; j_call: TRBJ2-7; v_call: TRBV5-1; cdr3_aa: CASSLGLASNEQYF; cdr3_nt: TGCGCCAGCAGCTTGGGACTAGCGTCCAACGAGCAGTACTTC
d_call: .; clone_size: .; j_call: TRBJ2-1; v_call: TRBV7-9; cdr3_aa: CASSLPPGASDEQFF; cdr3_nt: TGTGCCAGCAGCTTACCTCCAGGGGCTTCCGATGAGCAGTTCTTC
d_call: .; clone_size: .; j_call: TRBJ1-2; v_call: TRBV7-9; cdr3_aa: CASSPITADYGYTF; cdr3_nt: TGTGCCAGCAGCCCTATCACAGCCGACTATGGCTACACCTTC
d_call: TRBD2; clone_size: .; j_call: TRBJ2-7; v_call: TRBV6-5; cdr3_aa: CASSPTSSAYEQYF; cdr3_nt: TGTGCCAGCAGTCCGACTAGCAGTGCCTACGAGCAGTACTTC
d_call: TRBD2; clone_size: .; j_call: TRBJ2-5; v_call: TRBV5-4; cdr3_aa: CASIQDTGGETQYF; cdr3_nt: TGTGCCAGCATCCAAGACACGGGGGGAGAGACCCAGTACTTC
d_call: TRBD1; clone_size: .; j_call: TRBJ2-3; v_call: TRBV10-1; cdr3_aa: CASSETRQGIGTDTQYF; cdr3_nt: TGCGCCAGCAGCGAGACCCGACAGGGTATAGGAACAGATACGCAGTATTTT
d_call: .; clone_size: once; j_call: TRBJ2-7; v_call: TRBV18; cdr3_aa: CASSPQGGDLLYEQYF; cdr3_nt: TGTGCCAGCTCACCACAGGGCGGGGACCTACTTTACGAGCAGTACTTC
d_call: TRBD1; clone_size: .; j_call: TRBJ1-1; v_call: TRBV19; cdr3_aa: CASSAGQGFEAFF; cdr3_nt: TGTGCCAGTAGTGCGGGACAGGGCTTTGAAGCTTTCTTT
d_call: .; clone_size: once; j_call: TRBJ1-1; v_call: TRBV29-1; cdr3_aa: CSVDRDDTEAFF; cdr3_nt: TGCAGCGTTGACAGGGATGACACTGAAGCTTTCTTT
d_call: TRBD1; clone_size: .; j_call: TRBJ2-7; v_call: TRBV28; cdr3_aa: CASSGQGVPYEQYF; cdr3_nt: TGTGCCAGCAGCGGACAGGGGGTCCCCTACGAGCAGTACTTC
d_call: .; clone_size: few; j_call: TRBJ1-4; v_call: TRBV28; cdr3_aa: CASRDLVGQFNEKLFF; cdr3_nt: TGTGCCAGCAGGGATTTGGTCGGACAGTTTAATGAAAAACTGTTTTTT
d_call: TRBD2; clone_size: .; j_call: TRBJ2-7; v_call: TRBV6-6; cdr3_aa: CASRREGLAVVEQYF; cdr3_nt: TGTGCCAGCAGGCGAGAGGGACTAGCGGTCGTTGAGCAGTACTTC
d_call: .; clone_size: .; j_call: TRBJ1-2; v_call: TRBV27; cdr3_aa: CASSLIRGDGYTF; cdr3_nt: TGTGCCAGCAGTTTAATACGGGGGGACGGCTACACCTTC
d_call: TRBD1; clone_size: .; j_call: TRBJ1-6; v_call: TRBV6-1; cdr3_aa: CASTKTGTDSPLHF; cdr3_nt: TGTGCCAGCACAAAAACAGGGACAGATTCACCCCTCCACTTT